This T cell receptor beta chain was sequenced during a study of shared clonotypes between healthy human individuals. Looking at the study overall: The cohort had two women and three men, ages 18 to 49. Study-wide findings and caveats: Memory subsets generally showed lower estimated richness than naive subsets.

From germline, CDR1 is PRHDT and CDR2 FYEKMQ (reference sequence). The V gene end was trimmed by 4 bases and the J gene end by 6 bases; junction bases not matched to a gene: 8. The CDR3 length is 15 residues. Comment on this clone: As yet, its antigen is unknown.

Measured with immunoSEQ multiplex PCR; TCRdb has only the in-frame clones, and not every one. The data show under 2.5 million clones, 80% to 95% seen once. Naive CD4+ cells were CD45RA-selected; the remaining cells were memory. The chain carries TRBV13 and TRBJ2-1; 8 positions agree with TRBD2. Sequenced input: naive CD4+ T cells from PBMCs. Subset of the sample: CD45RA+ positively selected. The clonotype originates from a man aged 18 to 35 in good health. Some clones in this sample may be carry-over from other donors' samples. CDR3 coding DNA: TGTGCCAGCAGCTGGACGGGACTAGGGGTCAATGAGCAGTTCTTC. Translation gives CASSWTGLGVNEQFF.